A selection of T cell receptor beta chains follows, all from one sample in a study of metastatic and nonmetastatic thyroid tumors. TCRdb reassembled clones from the PCR reads with MiXCR. The sample consists of tens of thousands of clones, around a third of them appearing once. Specimen: blood. The receptors derive from a female donor with papillary thyroid cancer or a benign thyroid nodule (not recorded which). Some clones in this sample may be carry-over from other donors' samples. CDR3s include the opening cysteine and the closing phenylalanine or tryptophan. The order of the fields is V gene, D gene, J gene, clone size, CDR3 protein, CDR3 DNA. A D gene is named only where the DNA matches it firmly. The size field is filled for only some rows; it gives once, few, many or a size class.

>TRBV19|.|TRBJ1-5|.
CASSIEGTGMRNQPQHF
TGTGCCAGTAGTATAGAAGGTACAGGGATGCGCAATCAGCCCCAGCATTTT
>TRBV6-1|TRBD1|TRBJ1-4|many
CASKAGTAVPNEKLFF
TGTGCCAGCAAAGCCGGGACAGCCGTCCCTAATGAAAAACTGTTTTTT
>TRBV20-1|TRBD1|TRBJ2-7|many
CSAEDRVYEQYF
TGCAGTGCTGAGGACAGGGTATACGAGCAGTACTTC
>TRBV3-1|.|TRBJ2-7|.
CASSQAIGHAPTKQYF
TGTGCCAGCAGCCAAGCCATTGGACATGCGCCTACGAAGCAGTACTTC
>TRBV6-1|TRBD2|TRBJ2-3|medium-sized
CASSLTSGSTDTQYF
TGTGCCAGCAGTCTAACTAGCGGAAGCACAGATACGCAGTATTTT
>TRBV18|TRBD2|TRBJ2-2|once
CASRAGGSTGELFF
TGTGCCAGCCGAGCGGGAGGTTCCACCGGGGAGCTGTTTTTT
>TRBV7-2|.|TRBJ2-7|once
CASSLDRSVYEQYF
TGTGCCAGCAGCTTAGACAGGTCGGTTTACGAGCAGTACTTC
>TRBV19|.|TRBJ2-7|.
CASRTDFSSYEQYF
TGTGCCAGTAGGACTGACTTTTCCTCCTACGAGCAGTACTTC
>TRBV6-1|.|TRBJ1-5|medium-sized
CASRGGADQPQHF
TGTGCCAGCAGGGGGGGAGCGGATCAGCCCCAGCATTTT
>TRBV2|.|TRBJ2-7|few
CAIIGGTHRCEQYF
TGTGCCATCATAGGGGGGACCCATCGGTGCGAGCAGTACTTC
>TRBV9|.|TRBJ2-7|many
CASSVASGTSYEQYF
TGTGCCAGCAGCGTAGCAAGCGGTACCTCCTACGAGCAGTACTTC
>TRBV20-1|TRBD1|TRBJ1-5|medium-sized
CSAGQVLNQPQHF
TGCAGTGCGGGACAGGTCCTAAATCAGCCCCAGCATTTT
>TRBV20-1|TRBD2|TRBJ2-7|medium-sized
CSARGLAGEQYF
TGCAGTGCTAGGGGACTAGCGGGGGAGCAGTACTTC
>TRBV7-2|.|TRBJ1-6|.
CASSFIRGANSPLHF
TGTGCCAGCAGCTTTATCCGGGGTGCTAATTCACCCCTCCACTTT
>TRBV13|.|TRBJ2-7|.
CASSLVGEEQYF
TGTGCCAGCAGCTTAGTTGGGGAGGAGCAGTACTTC
>TRBV7-9|TRBD1|TRBJ2-3|many
CASSPGGADTQYF
TGTGCCAGCAGCCCAGGGGGAGCGGATACGCAGTATTTT
>TRBV28|TRBD1|TRBJ1-4|many
CASRNTGGATNEKLFF
TGTGCCAGCAGGAACACAGGGGGTGCAACTAATGAAAAACTGTTTTTT
>TRBV27|TRBD1|TRBJ1-6|few
CASSQGTGIPYNSPLHF
TGTGCCAGCAGCCAAGGGACAGGGATCCCCTATAATTCACCCCTCCACTTT
>TRBV20-1|.|TRBJ1-1|once
CSARDVLAFF
TGCAGTGCTAGAGATGTCTTAGCTTTCTTT
>TRBV20-1|TRBD2|TRBJ2-3|many
CSAQREPSTDTQYF
TGCAGTGCTCAGCGGGAGCCCAGCACAGATACGCAGTATTTT
>TRBV7-3|TRBD2|TRBJ2-3|many
CASSLRAGEATDTQYF
TGTGCCAGCAGCTTAAGGGCGGGAGAAGCCACAGATACGCAGTATTTT
>TRBV18|.|TRBJ2-3|many
CASSPRQASTDTQYF
TGTGCCAGCTCACCACGACAGGCTAGCACAGATACGCAGTATTTT
>TRBV6-5|TRBD2|TRBJ2-1|.
CASSYKTSGGTYNEQFF
TGTGCCAGCAGTTACAAGACTAGCGGGGGAACCTACAATGAGCAGTTCTTC
>TRBV12-3/TRBV12-4|TRBD1|TRBJ2-7|few
CASSWGQGAYEQYF
TGTGCCAGCAGTTGGGGACAGGGGGCCTACGAGCAGTACTTC
>TRBV5-4|.|TRBJ1-4|many
CASSLRGGSDEKLFF
TGTGCCAGCAGCTTGCGCGGGGGCAGTGATGAAAAACTGTTTTTT
>TRBV19|.|TRBJ2-7|.
CASSGEKGSEQYF
TGTGCCAGTAGCGGGGAGAAGGGAAGCGAGCAGTACTTC
>TRBV6-1|TRBD2|TRBJ2-2|.
CATEGLAVGSGELFF
TGTGCCACCGAAGGACTAGCGGTAGGTTCGGGTGAGCTGTTTTTT
>TRBV19|.|TRBJ2-7|few
CASSIGESYEQYF
TGTGCCAGTAGCATCGGTGAATCCTACGAGCAGTACTTC
>TRBV19|.|TRBJ1-6|medium-sized
CASSIATDNSPLHF
TGTGCCAGTAGTATAGCCACGGATAATTCACCCCTCCACTTT
>TRBV19|.|TRBJ1-4|few
CASSPNRVYEKLFF
TGTGCCAGTAGTCCCAACAGGGTGTATGAAAAACTGTTTTTT
>TRBV5-4|.|TRBJ2-5|many
CASSLDRGVQETQYF
TGTGCCAGCAGCTTGGACAGAGGAGTCCAAGAGACCCAGTACTTC
>TRBV27|.|TRBJ2-7|medium-sized
CASRKRGGQSSYEQYF
TGTGCCAGCAGGAAACGAGGTGGGCAGAGCTCCTACGAGCAGTACTTC
>TRBV5-1|TRBD2|TRBJ2-3|many
CASSLGSGRADTQYF
TGCGCCAGCAGCTTGGGTAGCGGGAGGGCAGATACGCAGTATTTT
>TRBV20-1|.|TRBJ1-1|many
CSASSREPEAFF
TGCAGTGCTAGTAGCAGGGAGCCTGAAGCTTTCTTT
>TRBV11-3|.|TRBJ1-1|.
CASSQGYGENTEAFF
TGTGCCAGCAGCCAGGGGTATGGAGAGAACACTGAAGCTTTCTTT
>TRBV20-1|.|TRBJ2-7|.
CSVRKRASSYDQYF
TGCAGTGTTAGAAAGAGGGCCTCGAGCTACGATCAGTACTTC
>TRBV27|TRBD2|TRBJ2-7|.
CASSTRLAGGYEQYF
TGTGCCAGCAGTACTCGACTAGCGGGAGGCTACGAGCAGTACTTC
>TRBV28|.|TRBJ2-7|medium-sized
CASTSSGYEQYF
TGTGCCAGCACCAGTTCGGGCTACGAGCAGTACTTC
>TRBV6-1|.|TRBJ2-2|.
CASSRRGTGELFF
TGTGCCAGCAGTCGGCGGGGAACGGGGGAGCTGTTTTTT
>TRBV4-1|TRBD1|TRBJ1-2|.
CASSLREGADYGYTF
TGCGCCAGCAGCCTTAGGGAGGGGGCGGACTATGGCTACACCTTC
>TRBV6-1|.|TRBJ1-4|medium-sized
CASSEGETNEKLFF
TGTGCCAGCAGTGAAGGGGAAACTAATGAAAAACTGTTTTTT